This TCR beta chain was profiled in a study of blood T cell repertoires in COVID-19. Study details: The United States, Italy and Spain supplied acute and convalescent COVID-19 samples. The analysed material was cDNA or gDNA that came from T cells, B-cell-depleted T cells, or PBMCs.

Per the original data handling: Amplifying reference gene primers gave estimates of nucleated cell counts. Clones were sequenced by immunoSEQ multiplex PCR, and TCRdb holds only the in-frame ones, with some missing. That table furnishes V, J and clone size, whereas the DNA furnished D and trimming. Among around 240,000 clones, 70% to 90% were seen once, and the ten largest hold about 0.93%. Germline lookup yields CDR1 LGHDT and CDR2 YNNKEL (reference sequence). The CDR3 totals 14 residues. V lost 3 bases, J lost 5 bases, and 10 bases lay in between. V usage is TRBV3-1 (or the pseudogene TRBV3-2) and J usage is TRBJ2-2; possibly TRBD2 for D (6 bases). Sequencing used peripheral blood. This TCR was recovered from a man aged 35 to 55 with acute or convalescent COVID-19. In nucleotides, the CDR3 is TGTGCCAGCAGCCAGGTACGGGGGACCGGGGAGCTGTTTTTT. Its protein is CASSQVRGTGELFF.